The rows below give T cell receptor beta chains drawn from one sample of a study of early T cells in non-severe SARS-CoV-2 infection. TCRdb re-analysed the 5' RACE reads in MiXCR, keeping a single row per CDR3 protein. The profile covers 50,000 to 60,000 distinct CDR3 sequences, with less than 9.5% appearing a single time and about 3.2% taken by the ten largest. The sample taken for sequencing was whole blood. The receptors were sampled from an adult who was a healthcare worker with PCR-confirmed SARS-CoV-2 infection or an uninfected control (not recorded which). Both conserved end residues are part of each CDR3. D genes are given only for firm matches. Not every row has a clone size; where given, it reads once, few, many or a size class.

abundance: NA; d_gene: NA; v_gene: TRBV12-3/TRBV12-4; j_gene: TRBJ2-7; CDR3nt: TGTGCCAGCAGTCCTGGCGGGGGCCGCTCCTACGAGCAGTACTTC; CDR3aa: CASSPGGGRSYEQYF
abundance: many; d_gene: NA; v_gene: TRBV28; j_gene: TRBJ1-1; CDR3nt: TGTGCCAGCAGTTTATCCCAGGGGCCGGGGAACACTGAAGCTTTCTTT; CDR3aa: CASSLSQGPGNTEAFF
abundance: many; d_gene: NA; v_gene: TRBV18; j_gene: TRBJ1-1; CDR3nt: TGTGCCAGCTCATGGGGGGACACTGAAGCTTTCTTT; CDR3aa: CASSWGDTEAFF
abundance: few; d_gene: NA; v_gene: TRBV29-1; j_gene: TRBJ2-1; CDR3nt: TGCAGCGTTGATTTAGGGCGGGGCAATGAGCAGTTCTTC; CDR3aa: CSVDLGRGNEQFF
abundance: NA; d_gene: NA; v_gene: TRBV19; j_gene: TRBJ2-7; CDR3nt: TGTGCCAGTAATACGAGGGACGGACGCTCCTACGAGCAGTACTTC; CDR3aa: CASNTRDGRSYEQYF
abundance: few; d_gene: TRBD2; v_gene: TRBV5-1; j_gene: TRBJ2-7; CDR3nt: TGCGCCAGCAGATCGCGGGAGGGTGGGCATTACGAGCAGTACTTC; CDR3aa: CASRSREGGHYEQYF
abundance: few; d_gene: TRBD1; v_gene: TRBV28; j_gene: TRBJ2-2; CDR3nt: TGTGCCAGCTCGACAGGGGGCGCCGGCACCGGGGAGCTGTTTTTT; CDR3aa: CASSTGGAGTGELFF
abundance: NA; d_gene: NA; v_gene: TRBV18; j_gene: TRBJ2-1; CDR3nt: TGTGCCAGCTCACTCAGACTCAATGAGCAGTTCTTC; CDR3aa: CASSLRLNEQFF
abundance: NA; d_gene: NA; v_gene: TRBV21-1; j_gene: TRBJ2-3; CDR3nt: TGTGCCAGCAGCGCCCGGGGGAGGCGGGAGAGCACAGATACGCAGTATTTT; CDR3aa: CASSARGRRESTDTQYF
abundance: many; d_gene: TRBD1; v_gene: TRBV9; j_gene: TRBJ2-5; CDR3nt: TGTGCCAGCAGCGAAAGGCCGGGACAGCAAGAGACCCAGTACTTC; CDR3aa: CASSERPGQQETQYF
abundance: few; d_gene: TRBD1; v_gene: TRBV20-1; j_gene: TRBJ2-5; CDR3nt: TGCAGTGCTAAAGGACAGGGGGCCTCTGGCGGGAGGCTCCAAGAGACCCAGTACTTC; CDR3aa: CSAKGQGASGGRLQETQYF
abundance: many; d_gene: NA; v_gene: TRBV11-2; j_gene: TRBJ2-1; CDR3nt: TGTGCCAGCAGCTTAGTCCCGGGACGGTATAATGAGCAGTTCTTC; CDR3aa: CASSLVPGRYNEQFF
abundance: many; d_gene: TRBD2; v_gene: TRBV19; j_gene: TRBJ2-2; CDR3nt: TGTGCCAGTAGTTTTAGCGGGAGGGCCGGCGGCACCGGGGAGCTGTTTTTT; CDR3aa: CASSFSGRAGGTGELFF
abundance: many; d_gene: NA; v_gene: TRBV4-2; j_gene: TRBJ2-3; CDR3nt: TGTGCCAGCAGCCAAGGGGCAGGGAATCCAAATACGCAGTATTTT; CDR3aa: CASSQGAGNPNTQYF
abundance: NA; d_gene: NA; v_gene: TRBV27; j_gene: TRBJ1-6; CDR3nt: TGTGCCAGCAGTTTAGGGGGAGTGAATTCACCCCTCCACTTT; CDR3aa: CASSLGGVNSPLHF
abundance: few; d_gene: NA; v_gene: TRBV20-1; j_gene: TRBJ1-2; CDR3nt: TGCAGTGCGAGTGTTGGGACTAACTATGGCTACACCTTC; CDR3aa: CSASVGTNYGYTF
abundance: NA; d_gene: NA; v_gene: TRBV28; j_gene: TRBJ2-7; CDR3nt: TGTGCCAGCACTCAGCGTGTGGCGCCCTACGAGCAGTACTTC; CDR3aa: CASTQRVAPYEQYF
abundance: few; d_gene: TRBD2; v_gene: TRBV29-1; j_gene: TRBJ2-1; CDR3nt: TGCAGCGCTTTCGGGACTAGCGTCTCCTACAATGAGCAGTTCTTC; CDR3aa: CSAFGTSVSYNEQFF
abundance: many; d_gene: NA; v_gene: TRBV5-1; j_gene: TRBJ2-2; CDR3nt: TGCGCCAGCAGCTTACTGAAATCCGGGGACGGGGAGCTGTTTTTT; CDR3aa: CASSLLKSGDGELFF
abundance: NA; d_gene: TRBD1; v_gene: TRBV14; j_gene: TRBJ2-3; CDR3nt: TGTGCCAGCAGCCGTCAAGACAGGGACAGAGATACGCAGTATTTT; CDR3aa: CASSRQDRDRDTQYF
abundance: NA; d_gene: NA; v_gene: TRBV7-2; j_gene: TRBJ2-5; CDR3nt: TGTGCCAGCAGCTTAGCAGGGATACAAGAGACCCAGTACTTC; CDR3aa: CASSLAGIQETQYF
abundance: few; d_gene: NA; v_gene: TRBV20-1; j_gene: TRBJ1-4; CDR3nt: TGCAGTGCTAGTGCAGCGCCAGGCGGGGGTAATGAAAAACTGTTTTTT; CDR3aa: CSASAAPGGGNEKLFF
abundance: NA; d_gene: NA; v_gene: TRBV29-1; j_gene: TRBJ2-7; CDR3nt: TGCAGCGTTGAAGATGGGGACGGGGAGTACTTC; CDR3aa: CSVEDGDGEYF